These T cell receptor beta chains were read from a single sample in a study of CD8 T cells in ankylosing spondylitis. One entry per CDR3 protein, called by TCRdb with MiXCR from the 5' RACE reads. There are tens of thousands of distinct CDR3 sequences in the sample; roughly 8.8% occur only once, and about 31% lies in the top ten. Sequenced: blood, either unsorted or a sorted T cell fraction (not recorded which). These receptors were taken from a male donor with ankylosing spondylitis. CDR3s include the opening cysteine and the closing phenylalanine or tryptophan. The D gene is left open where the match is weak. Clone size is stated in some rows and not others, as once, few, many or a class when expanded.

d_call j_call v_call clone_size cdr3_aa cdr3_nt
NA TRBJ2-1 TRBV24-1 many CATSTDYEQFF TGTGCCACCAGTACGGATTATGAGCAGTTCTTC
NA TRBJ2-1 TRBV12-3/TRBV12-4 few CASNPSLASSSYNEQFF TGTGCCAGCAACCCCTCCCTAGCGTCGAGCTCCTACAATGAGCAGTTCTTC
NA TRBJ2-7 TRBV10-3 NA CAPLKAYEQYF TGTGCCCCCCTAAAAGCCTACGAGCAGTACTTC
TRBD2 TRBJ2-5 TRBV6-2/TRBV6-3 few CASSYGGEGVETQYF TGTGCCAGCAGTTACGGAGGGGAGGGCGTAGAGACCCAGTACTTC
TRBD2 TRBJ2-1 TRBV10-1 NA CASSASGAYNEQFF TGCGCCAGCAGTGCTAGCGGGGCCTACAATGAGCAGTTCTTC
TRBD2 TRBJ2-1 TRBV27 NA CASSPGTSSYNEQFF TGTGCCAGCAGTCCCGGGACTAGCTCCTACAATGAGCAGTTCTTC
TRBD1 TRBJ2-1 TRBV18 NA CATAGTGLDNEQFF TGTGCCACCGCCGGGACAGGGCTAGACAATGAGCAGTTCTTC
TRBD1 TRBJ1-1 TRBV2 many CASSGTGADLAEAFF TGTGCCAGCAGTGGAACAGGGGCGGATTTGGCTGAAGCTTTCTTT
TRBD1 TRBJ2-5 TRBV12-3/TRBV12-4 NA CASSSTGVKLETQYF TGTGCCAGCAGTTCGACAGGGGTCAAATTAGAGACCCAGTACTTC
NA TRBJ2-1 TRBV24-1 NA CATSDLRGVNEQFF TGTGCCACCAGTGATTTACGCGGAGTCAATGAGCAGTTCTTC
TRBD1 TRBJ2-1 TRBV2 NA CASPRVGGSVSEQFF TGTGCCAGCCCGAGAGTAGGGGGCAGTGTAAGTGAGCAGTTCTTC
NA TRBJ1-5 TRBV7-9 many CASSLAGQPQHF TGTGCCAGCAGCTTAGCGGGGCAGCCCCAGCATTTT
NA TRBJ1-1 TRBV11-2 many CASSLVGRSLTEAFF TGTGCCAGCAGCTTAGTCGGCAGGAGTCTCACTGAAGCTTTCTTT
NA TRBJ1-1 TRBV7-9 NA CASSQGRTMTEAFF TGTGCCAGCAGCCAGGGACGGACCATGACTGAAGCTTTCTTT
NA TRBJ2-1 TRBV5-1 few CASSLWADNEQFF TGCGCCAGCAGCTTGTGGGCAGACAATGAGCAGTTCTTC
NA TRBJ1-1 TRBV12-3/TRBV12-4 many CASSLAGANTEAFF TGTGCCAGCAGTTTAGCAGGGGCGAACACTGAAGCTTTCTTT
TRBD2 TRBJ2-1 TRBV27 few CASSPPSASGGNEQFF TGTGCCAGCAGTCCCCCCTCCGCTAGCGGGGGCAATGAGCAGTTCTTC
NA TRBJ2-7 TRBV14 few CASSQGILYEQYF TGTGCCAGCAGCCAAGGGATTCTCTACGAGCAGTACTTC
NA TRBJ1-1 TRBV4-1 NA CASSQERVGAEAFF TGCGCCAGCAGCCAAGAACGGGTGGGAGCTGAAGCTTTCTTT
TRBD2 TRBJ2-5 TRBV4-2 NA CASSQGFGRERWGETQYF TGTGCCAGCAGCCAAGGATTCGGGAGGGAGAGATGGGGAGAGACCCAGTACTTC
NA TRBJ2-3 TRBV2 few CASSPLGGPDTQYF TGTGCCAGCAGTCCGCTAGGGGGGCCAGATACGCAGTATTTT
NA TRBJ2-5 TRBV27 NA CASSLSSGSQETQYF TGTGCCAGCAGTTTATCTAGCGGCTCCCAAGAGACCCAGTACTTC
NA TRBJ1-5 TRBV12-3/TRBV12-4 NA CASGPGEPQHF TGTGCCAGCGGTCCAGGGGAGCCCCAGCATTTT
TRBD1 TRBJ1-1 TRBV27 few CASSFSTGELNTEAFF TGTGCCAGCAGTTTTTCGACAGGGGAATTGAACACTGAAGCTTTCTTT
TRBD1 TRBJ1-5 TRBV5-6 NA CASSQDRLGNQPQHF TGTGCCAGCAGCCAGGACAGGTTGGGCAATCAGCCCCAGCATTTT
NA TRBJ1-2 TRBV9 many CASSNGALYGYTF TGTGCCAGCAGCAACGGGGCCCTCTATGGCTACACCTTC
TRBD1 TRBJ2-3 TRBV14 many CASSPGTGGEDTQYF TGTGCCAGCAGCCCCGGGACAGGGGGCGAAGATACGCAGTATTTT
NA TRBJ1-1 TRBV2 many CASSEVQGPPSLTTEAFF TGTGCCAGCAGTGAAGTCCAGGGCCCGCCCTCTTTGACCACTGAAGCTTTCTTT
NA TRBJ1-1 TRBV7-2 many CASSTGTPWNTEAFF TGTGCCAGCAGCACTGGGACACCATGGAACACTGAAGCTTTCTTT
NA TRBJ2-7 TRBV7-6 few CASTGTTYEQYF TGTGCCAGTACCGGGACGACCTACGAGCAGTACTTC
TRBD1 TRBJ1-5 TRBV4-1 few CASSPWTGGQPQHF TGCGCCAGCAGCCCCTGGACAGGCGGTCAGCCCCAGCATTTT
TRBD2 TRBJ2-1 TRBV27 NA CASSLASGFNEQFF TGTGCCAGCAGTTTGGCTAGCGGTTTCAATGAGCAGTTCTTC
NA TRBJ1-3 TRBV20-1 NA CSARVRGGNTIYF TGCAGTGCTAGAGTCAGGGGTGGAAACACCATATATTTT
NA TRBJ2-1 TRBV5-1 many CASSFNGDNEQFF TGCGCCAGCAGCTTCAACGGTGACAATGAGCAGTTCTTC
TRBD1 TRBJ1-2 TRBV27 many CASSYTGGFGYGYTF TGTGCCAGCAGTTATACAGGGGGCTTTGGGTATGGCTACACCTTC
NA TRBJ2-1 TRBV12-3/TRBV12-4 NA CASSLGEGLPGEQFF TGTGCCAGCAGTTTAGGTGAGGGACTGCCAGGTGAGCAGTTCTTC
NA TRBJ2-7 TRBV5-1 many CASSLYPGLNSPYEQYF TGCGCCAGCAGTTTATATCCCGGGCTGAACTCACCCTACGAGCAGTACTTC